The 25 T cell receptor beta chains below were found in one sample sequenced in a study of cytomegalovirus exposure and HLA in healthy donors. In the PCR, 60 Vbeta and 13 Jbeta primers were used. The table came from immunoSEQ multiplex PCR; TCRdb's copy has only in-frame clones and leaves some out. The sample shows about 120,000 clones, approximately 15% of them seen only once. The sequenced material came from PBMCs. The receptor set was obtained from a woman between 18 and 29 years old in good health and CMV-seronegative.

The chain combines TRBV9 with TRBJ2-3, with 11 positions matching TRBD2. V lost 0 bases and J lost 5; bases outside the gene matches: 8. The CDR3 sequence is 17 residues long. Germline values: CDR1 SGDLS, CDR2 YYNGEE. The CDR3 spells CASSVGVSGGAGDTQYF. CDR3 bases: TGTGCCAGCAGCGTAGGGGTTAGCGGGGGGGCGGGAGATACGCAGTATTTT.

A few counts support this clone. This chain connects TRBV10-1 to TRBJ2-3; D unresolved. Germline V gene data show CDR1 as WNHNN and CDR2 as SYGVQD (reference sequence). The germline V and J ends were trimmed by 6 bases and 5 bases, with 9 bases remaining between them. The CDR3 has 12 residues. The CDR3 spells CASSRARDTQYF. In DNA form, the CDR3 reads TGCGCCAGCAGCCGAGCGAGAGATACGCAGTATTTT.

This clone has only a few counts. The germline gene is not matched at one end of the junction; a read error may be the cause. This chain joins TRBV5-8 and TRBJ2-7; TRBD2 agrees at 7 bases. Per germline, CDR1 SGHTS and CDR2 YDEGEE. This CDR3 spans 13 amino acids. CDR3 protein: CAGSLGGDYEQYF. The DNA of the CDR3 is TGTGCCGGCAGCTTGGGGGGGGACTACGAGCAGTACTTC.

The V gene is TRBV30, the J gene TRBJ1-1; D perhaps matches TRBD1 (6 bases). The CDR3 sequence is 15 residues long. CDR1 is GTSNPN, CDR2 SVGIG, per germline (reference sequence). Trimming took 0 bases from V and 4 from J, leaving 15 bases between them. In DNA form, the CDR3 reads TGTGCCTGGAGTGTAGGCCAGGGGCTCGGCACTGAAGCTTTCTTT. Its translation is CAWSVGQGLGTEAFF.

This clone showed up just a few times. The V gene is TRBV5-1, the J gene TRBJ2-3, with 9 bases lining up with TRBD2. V trimming: 1 base; J trimming: 4 bases; junction bases outside the gene matches: 7. Germline CDR1 and CDR2: SGHRS and YFSETQ. The CDR3 sequence is 16 residues long. This CDR3 reads CASSLNLAGGPDTQYF. CDR3 sequence (DNA): TGCGCCAGCAGCTTGAACTTGGCGGGGGGGCCAGATACGCAGTATTTT. Looking up the rest from reference TRBV5-1 and TRBJ2-3 gives the full variable domain: KAGVTQTPRYLIKTRGQQVTLSCSPISGHRSVSWYQQTPGQGLQFLFEYFSETQRNKGNFPGRFSGRQFSNSRSEMNVSTLELGDSALYLCASSLNLAGGPDTQYFGPGTRLTVL.

The V call is TRBV4-2, the J call TRBJ2-3; D perhaps matches TRBD2 (7 bases). Germline loops: CDR1 LGHNA, CDR2 YNFKEQ. The ends were cut back, 1 base at V and 10 bases at J, with 12 bases in the middle. There are 13 residues in the CDR3. DNA of the CDR3: TGTGCCAGCAGCCAAGGAGGGGGAGGGGCGCAGTATTTT. It codes for CASSQGGGGAQYF.

This clone has a handful of counts. The chain is built from TRBV6-1 and TRBJ2-2; 8 positions match TRBD2. This CDR3 has 16 amino acids. CDR1 and CDR2 from the germline V gene are MNHNS and SASEGT. Unmatched junction bases numbered 7, after V lost 0 bases and J lost 7 bases. CDR3 protein: CASSEADGGALGELFF. In nucleotides, the CDR3 is TGTGCCAGCAGTGAAGCGGACGGGGGGGCCCTCGGGGAGCTGTTTTTT.

The CDR3 DNA is TGTGCCAGTAGGCTCACCGGCGGAGGGGGGACTAATGGCTACACCTTC. It codes for CASRLTGGGGTNGYTF. V is TRBV19 and J is TRBJ1-2; D perhaps matches TRBD1 (6 bases). Germline V gene data show CDR1 as LNHDA and CDR2 as SQIVND (reference sequence). The CDR3 runs to 16 residues. V was pared by 6 bases and J by 6 bases, with 23 bases between.

This chain links TRBV13 with TRBJ2-5; D is ambiguous. The DNA end favors TRBJ2-7, so the J call may be wrong. CDR3 length equals 15 residues. CDR1 and CDR2 (germline): PRHDT, FYEKMQ (reference sequence). The CDR3: CASSLLHKADYEQYF. The DNA of the CDR3 is TGTGCCAGCAGCTTACTTCACAAAGCCGACTACGAGCAGTACTTC.

This sequence joins TRBV19 and TRBJ1-2; weak D call: TRBD1 (5 bases). The germline V and J ends were trimmed by 3 bases and 3 bases, with 17 bases remaining between them. Germline V gene lookup returns CDR1 LNHDA and CDR2 SQIVND (reference sequence). The CDR3 covers 16 residues. The CDR3 sequence is CASSIGGWGSDYGYTF. DNA for the CDR3: TGTGCCAGTAGTATCGGGGGATGGGGGAGCGACTATGGCTACACCTTC. Combining the CDR3 with reference TRBV19 and TRBJ1-2 gives the whole variable domain DGGITQSPKYLFRKEGQNVTLSCEQNLNHDAMYWYRQDPGQGLRLIYYSQIVNDFQKGDIAEGYSVSREKKESFPLTVTSAQKNPTAFYLCASSIGGWGSDYGYTFGSGTRLTVV.

This clone was seen only a few times. This chain uses TRBV20-1 with TRBJ2-7; D is unresolved. The germline V gene encodes CDR1 DFQATT and CDR2 SNEGSKA (reference sequence). The CDR3 spans 10 residues. The V gene lost 1 base and the J gene lost 6 bases, with 4 bases spanning the gap. The CDR3 is CSARVGEQYF. CDR3 coding DNA: TGCAGTGCTAGAGTCGGCGAGCAGTACTTC.

This chain links TRBV5-1 with TRBJ2-1; TRBD2 matches 14 bases. This CDR3 is 19 amino acids long. Unmatched junction bases numbered 7, after V lost 0 bases and J lost 2 bases. Germline CDR1 reads SGHRS; CDR2 reads YFSETQ. The CDR3 region has the DNA TGCGCCAGCAGCTTGGTATGGACTAGCGGGAGGAGGACCTACAATGAGCAGTTCTTC. Its protein product is CASSLVWTSGRRTYNEQFF.

The V call is TRBV6-1, the J call TRBJ1-1; perhaps TRBD1 as D (5 bases). This CDR3 is built from 14 residues. Germline CDR1 MNHNS, CDR2 SASEGT. V was trimmed by 6 bases and J by 4 bases, leaving 15 bases between them. DNA of the CDR3: TGTGCCAGCAGGATGGGCGCGGGGGGCACTGAAGCTTTCTTT. It encodes CASRMGAGGTEAFF.

This CDR3 reads CASSSRQGTYNEQFF. As DNA, the CDR3 is TGCGCCAGCAGCTCTAGACAGGGAACCTACAATGAGCAGTTCTTC. J is TRBJ2-1 and V is TRBV5-1; TRBD1 matches at 7 bases. Trimming removed 3 bases from V and 2 bases from J; junction bases left unmatched: 5. This CDR3 is built from 15 residues. CDR1 is SGHRS, CDR2 YFSETQ, per germline.

This rearrangement joins TRBV10-2 to TRBJ1-5; D uncertain. V was pared by 2 bases and J by 6 bases, with 14 bases between. Germline CDR1 and CDR2: WSHSY and SAAADI. This CDR3 has 15 amino acids. The CDR3 DNA follows: TGCGCCAGCAGTGAGGGGATTCGGGGTGCTCAGCCCCAGCATTTT. This encodes CASSEGIRGAQPQHF.

This chain links TRBV30 with TRBJ2-3; 8 bases fit TRBD2. This CDR3 region has 13 residues. Trimming took 5 bases from V and 3 from J; bases not matched to a gene: 4. In germline, CDR1 is GTSNPN, CDR2 SVGIG (reference sequence). The CDR3 sequence is CAWGLALTDTQYF. The CDR3 DNA sequence: TGTGCCTGGGGACTAGCTCTAACAGATACGCAGTATTTT.

A few counts support this clone. The CDR3 DNA is TGTGCCAGTAGTATGGGGACAGGGGTCGACGAGCAGTACTTC. Translated: CASSMGTGVDEQYF. V is TRBV19 and J is TRBJ2-7; TRBD1 aligns across 10 bases. The CDR3 length is 14 residues. Germline assignment: CDR1 LNHDA and CDR2 SQIVND (reference sequence). Trimming removed 3 bases from V and 5 bases from J; junction bases left unmatched: 4.

This clone was counted between two and nine times. The chain is built from TRBV29-1 and TRBJ2-7, with 8 bases aligning to TRBD1. Trimming cost V 2 bases and J 2 bases; bases outside gene matches: 11. This CDR3 is 16 amino acids long. Germline values: CDR1 SQVTM, CDR2 ANQGSEA. The CDR3: CSVETLGQGATYEQYF. The CDR3 DNA reads TGCAGCGTTGAAACCCTCGGGCAGGGGGCCACCTACGAGCAGTACTTC.

The chain links TRBV5-1 to TRBJ2-7, with TRBD1 identical over 10 bases. The germline V gene encodes CDR1 SGHRS and CDR2 YFSETQ. The length of the CDR3 is 14 residues. The V segment lost 1 base and the J segment 13 bases; nucleotides outside the gene matches: 11. The CDR3 DNA reads TGCGCCAGCAGCTTGACAGGGAGGGACAGGGGAGAATACTTC. Amino acids: CASSLTGRDRGEYF.

This clone was detected a few times. CDR3 coding DNA: TGTGCCAGCAGTCCCCTTCGGGGGGGGAACACTGAAGCTTTCTTT. It specifies CASSPLRGGNTEAFF. J is TRBJ1-1 and V is TRBV28; possible D gene TRBD1, 5 bases. In germline, CDR1 is MDHEN, CDR2 SYDVKM. CDR3 size: 15 residues. V lost 5 bases to trimming and J lost 1 base, with 14 bases between them.

The rearrangement links TRBV12-5 to TRBJ2-1, with D unclear. The CDR3 sequence is 11 residues long. V was pared by 6 bases and J by 7 bases, with 7 bases between. Germline loops: CDR1 LGHNT, CDR2 FRNRAP. The CDR3 DNA reads TGTGCTAGTGGAGCTTTTAATGAGCAGTTCTTC. Its protein product is CASGAFNEQFF.

This chain joins TRBV6-1 and TRBJ2-7, with D possibly matching TRBD1 (6 bases). Per germline, CDR1 MNHNS and CDR2 SASEGT. The ends were cut back, 6 bases at V and 5 bases at J, with 17 bases in the middle. There are 14 residues in the CDR3. The CDR3 DNA follows: TGTGCCAGCAGGAATGGGGGCAGGAACCACGAGCAGTACTTC. It specifies CASRNGGRNHEQYF.

The chain has TRBV6-6 and TRBJ2-3, with D maybe TRBD1 (6 bases). This CDR3 is built from 16 residues. Germline assignment: CDR1 MNHNY and CDR2 SVGAGI (reference sequence). V was clipped by 5 bases and J by 0 bases, with 15 bases between them. Written as DNA, the CDR3 is TGTGCCAGCAGTCCAAGACAGGCTACTAGCACAGATACGCAGTATTTT. This sequence encodes CASSPRQATSTDTQYF.

A note on this clone: Germline is not matched at one junction end, which may reflect a read error. This chain links TRBV7-7 with TRBJ2-7; D uncertain. The germline CDR1 and CDR2 sequences are SSHAT and FNYEAQ (reference sequence). The CDR3 totals 13 residues. The CDR3 loop is CASSLAGRGEQYF. Written as DNA, the CDR3 is TGTGCTAGCAGCTTAGCTGGTCGAGGCGAGCAGTACTTC.

This clone was seen only a few times. In nucleotides, the CDR3 is TGTGCCAGCAGTCCTGAGGGCCGCTATGGCTACACCTTC. Its translation is CASSPEGRYGYTF. The chain combines TRBV2 with TRBJ1-2; D remains ambiguous. The germline gives CDR1 SNHLY, CDR2 FYNNEI. The CDR3 extends over 13 amino acids. V shed 5 bases and J shed 4 bases, with 11 bases lying between them.